This T cell receptor beta chain was obtained from a study of CD8 T cells in ankylosing spondylitis. The study's findings and limits: In ankylosing spondylitis patients, matched synovial fluid reportedly showed significant enrichment of disease-linked clones. Clones linked with disease were CD8+ and fairly uncommon in the peripheral blood.

Many counts were recorded for this clonotype. Its antigen is not known. This CDR3 comprises 14 residues. The germline V gene encodes CDR1 DFQATT and CDR2 SNEGSKA (reference sequence). The ends lost 5 bases at V and 5 bases at J; junction bases unmatched: 7. Quantitative molecular-barcoded 5'-RACE generated the TCR beta libraries. TCRdb redid the calling of the 5' RACE reads with MiXCR, one entry per CDR3 protein. The sample holds about 130,000 distinct CDR3 sequences, about a tenth seen once. The V gene is TRBV20-1, the J gene TRBJ2-3; 10 bases fit TRBD2. The TCR sequence derives from a male donor with ankylosing spondylitis or in good health (not recorded which). The source material was blood, either unsorted or a sorted T cell fraction (not recorded which). The CDR3 sequence: CSALTRLAGDTQYF. The CDR3, as DNA: TGCAGTGCTCTAACAAGACTAGCGGGAGATACGCAGTATTTT.